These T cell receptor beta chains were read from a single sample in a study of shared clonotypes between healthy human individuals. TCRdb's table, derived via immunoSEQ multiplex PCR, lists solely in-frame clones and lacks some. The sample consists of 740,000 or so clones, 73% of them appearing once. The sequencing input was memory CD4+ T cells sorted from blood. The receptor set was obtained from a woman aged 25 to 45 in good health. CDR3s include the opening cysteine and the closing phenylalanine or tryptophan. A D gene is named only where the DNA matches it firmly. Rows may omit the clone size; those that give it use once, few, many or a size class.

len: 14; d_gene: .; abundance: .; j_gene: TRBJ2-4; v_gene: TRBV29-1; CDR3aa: CSVVDVLGVNIQYF; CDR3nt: TGCAGCGTTGTTGATGTACTAGGCGTAAACATTCAGTACTTC
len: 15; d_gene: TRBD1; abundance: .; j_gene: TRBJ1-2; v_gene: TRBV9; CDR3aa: CASSPGTGASYGYTF; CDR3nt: TGTGCCAGCAGCCCTGGGACAGGAGCCTCCTATGGCTACACCTTC
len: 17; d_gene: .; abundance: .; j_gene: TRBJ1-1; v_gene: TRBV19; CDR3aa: CASSIDRVGRRNTEAFF; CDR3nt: TGTGCCAGTAGTATAGATCGAGTGGGACGAAGAAACACTGAAGCTTTCTTT
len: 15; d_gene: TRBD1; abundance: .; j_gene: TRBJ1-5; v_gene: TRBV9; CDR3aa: CASSPGQGIIQPQHF; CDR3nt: TGTGCCAGCAGCCCCGGACAGGGTATTATTCAGCCCCAGCATTTT
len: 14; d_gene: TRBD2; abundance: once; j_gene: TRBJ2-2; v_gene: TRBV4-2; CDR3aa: CASKREGNTGELFF; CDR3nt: TGTGCCAGCAAGCGGGAGGGAAACACCGGGGAGCTGTTTTTT
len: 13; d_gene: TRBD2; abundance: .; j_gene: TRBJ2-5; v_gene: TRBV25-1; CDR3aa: CASSKAGVETQYF; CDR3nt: TGTGCCAGCAGTAAAGCGGGAGTAGAGACCCAGTACTTC
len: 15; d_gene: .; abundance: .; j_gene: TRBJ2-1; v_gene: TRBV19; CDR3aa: CASSISAGSYNEQFF; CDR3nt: TGTGCCAGTAGTATCTCGGCAGGGTCCTACAATGAGCAGTTCTTC
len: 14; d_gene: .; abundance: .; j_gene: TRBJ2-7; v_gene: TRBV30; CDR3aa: CAWSVTGDSSRRYF; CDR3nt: TGTGCCTGGAGTGTAACGGGAGATTCATCCCGGAGGTACTTC
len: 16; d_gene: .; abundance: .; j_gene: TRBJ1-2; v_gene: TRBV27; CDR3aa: CASSRRPRETNYGYTF; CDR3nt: TGTGCCAGCAGCCGGAGACCGAGAGAAACTAACTATGGCTACACCTTC
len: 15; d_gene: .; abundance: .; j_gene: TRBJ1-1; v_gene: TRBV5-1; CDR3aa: CASSLGDLPNTEAFF; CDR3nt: TGCGCCAGCAGCTTGGGGGACCTTCCGAACACTGAAGCTTTCTTT
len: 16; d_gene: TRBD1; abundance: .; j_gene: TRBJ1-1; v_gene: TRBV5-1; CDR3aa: CASSRRSGQANTEAFF; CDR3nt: TGCGCCAGCAGCAGGAGGTCCGGACAGGCGAACACTGAAGCTTTCTTT
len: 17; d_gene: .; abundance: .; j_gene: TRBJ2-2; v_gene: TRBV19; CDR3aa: CASSIWALATNTGELFF; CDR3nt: TGTGCCAGTAGTATCTGGGCCTTAGCCACGAACACCGGGGAGCTGTTTTTT
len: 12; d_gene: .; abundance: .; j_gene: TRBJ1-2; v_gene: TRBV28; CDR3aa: CASTTRGYGYTF; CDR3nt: TGTGCCAGCACTACGAGGGGATATGGCTACACCTTC
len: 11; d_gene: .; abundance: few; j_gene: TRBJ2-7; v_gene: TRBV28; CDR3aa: CASSHSYEQYF; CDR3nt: TGTGCCAGCAGTCACAGCTACGAGCAGTACTTC
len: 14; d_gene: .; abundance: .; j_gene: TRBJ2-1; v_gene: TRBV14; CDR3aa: CASSPPGSYNEQFF; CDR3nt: TGTGCCAGCAGCCCCCCAGGCAGTTACAATGAGCAGTTCTTC
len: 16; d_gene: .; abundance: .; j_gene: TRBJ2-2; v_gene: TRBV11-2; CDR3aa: CASSSEQGGRTGELFF; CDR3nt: TGTGCCAGCAGCTCCGAACAGGGTGGGCGCACCGGGGAGCTGTTTTTT
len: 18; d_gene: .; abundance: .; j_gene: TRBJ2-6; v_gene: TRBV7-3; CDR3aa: CASSLRSSSSSGANVLTF; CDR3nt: TGTGCCAGCAGCTTACGATCTTCCTCGAGCTCTGGGGCCAACGTCCTGACTTTC
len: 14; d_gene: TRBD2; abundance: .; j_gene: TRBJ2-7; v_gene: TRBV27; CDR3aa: CASSLGRGSYEQYF; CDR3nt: TGTGCCAGCTCTCTGGGGCGGGGGTCCTACGAGCAGTACTTC
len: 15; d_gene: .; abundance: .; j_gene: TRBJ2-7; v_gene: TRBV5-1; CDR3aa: CASSPGAGLTYEQYF; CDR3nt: TGCGCCAGCAGCCCCGGGGCTGGGTTAACCTACGAGCAGTACTTC
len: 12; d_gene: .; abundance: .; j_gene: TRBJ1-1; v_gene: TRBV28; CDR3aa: CASRDLNTEAFF; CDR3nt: TGTGCCAGCAGGGACCTGAACACTGAAGCTTTCTTT